The entry below gives a single T cell receptor beta chain sequence along with its context. Its specificity is not known. Per the original methods: Junction-only immunoSEQ sequences carried no quality scores, so filtering differed. Some clones are missing from TCRdb's copy, which holds only in-frame ones; the method was immunoSEQ multiplex PCR. Clone size and the V and J calls come from that table; the DNA yielded D and trimming. Found here are some 2,000,000 clones, about 95% of them singletons; the top ten hold 0.85% to 1.3%. The sample comes from a study of shared clonotypes between healthy human individuals. The study, taken as a whole, reports: In this cohort, only blood was sampled, and tissue repertoires likely differ. Approximately 4.6% of naive CD4 clonotypes were common to several donors. Among the subsets, naive ones generally showed larger estimated richness than memory ones.

CD45RO negativity and positive selection for CCR7 defined naive CD8 cells, a population that excluded terminally differentiated effector memory CD45RA+ cells. The source is a man aged 18 to 29 in good health. Sequencing was performed on naive CD8+ T cells sorted from blood.

As DNA, the CDR3 is TGTGCCAGCAGTTTATTGGGGGAGGGCGGTGAGCAGTTCTTC. Translation: CASSLLGEGGEQFF. The V and J genes are TRBV27 and TRBJ2-1, with 7 bases lining up with TRBD2. Germline V lookup: CDR1 MNHEY, CDR2 SMNVEV (reference sequence). The CDR3 length is 14 residues. J gave up 9 bases and V 1 base, and 6 bases lay outside the gene matches.